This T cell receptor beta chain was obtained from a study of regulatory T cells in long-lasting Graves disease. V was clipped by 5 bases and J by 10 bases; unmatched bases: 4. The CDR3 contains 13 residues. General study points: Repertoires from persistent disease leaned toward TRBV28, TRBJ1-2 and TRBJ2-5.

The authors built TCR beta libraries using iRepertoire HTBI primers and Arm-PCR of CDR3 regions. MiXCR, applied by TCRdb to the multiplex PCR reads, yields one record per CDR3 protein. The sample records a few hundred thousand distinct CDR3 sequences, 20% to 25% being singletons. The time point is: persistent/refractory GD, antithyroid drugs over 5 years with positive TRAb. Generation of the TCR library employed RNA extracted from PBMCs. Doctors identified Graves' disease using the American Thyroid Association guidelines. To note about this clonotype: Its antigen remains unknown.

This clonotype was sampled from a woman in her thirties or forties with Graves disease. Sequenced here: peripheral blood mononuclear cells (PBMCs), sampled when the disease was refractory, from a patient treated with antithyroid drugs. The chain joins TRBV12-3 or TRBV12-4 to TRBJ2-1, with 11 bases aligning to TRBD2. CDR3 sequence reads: CASSPRTSGEQFF. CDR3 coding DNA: TGTGCCAGCAGTCCTAGGACTAGCGGGGAGCAGTTCTTC.